The source of this T cell receptor beta chain is a study of T cells in Graves' hyperthyroidism and ophthalmopathy. Study at large: Peripheral blood was acquired at first diagnosis, ahead of any therapy whatsoever. Study-wide findings and caveats: Blood also carried most thyroid clonotypes expanded above 0.001.

Authors of the study amplified TCR beta CDR3 regions from RNA transcripts. Primed by the HTBI set, a first-round RT-PCR was run on the TCR CDR3. One entry per CDR3 protein, called by TCRdb with MiXCR from the multiplex PCR reads. The sample yields approximately 710,000 distinct CDR3 sequences, roughly 17% seen once. Exclusions: uncontrolled infection, other autoimmune disease, pregnancy, lactation. PBMCs came from about 10 ml fresh peripheral blood. This clonotype was seen repeatedly, ten times or more. Its target is not known. This CDR3 region has 14 residues. Germline assignment: CDR1 MNHEY and CDR2 SMNVEV (reference sequence). V shed 1 base and J shed 4 bases, with 8 bases lying between them.

The J gene is TRBJ2-1, the V gene TRBV27, with D possibly called TRBD1 or TRBD2 (5 bases each). Sequenced sample: blood. This TCR was recovered from a man in his forties or fifties with Graves' hyperthyroidism. The CDR3 coding sequence is TGTGCCAGCAGTTTATGGGGGTTGTACAATGAGCAGTTCTTC. Translation gives CASSLWGLYNEQFF.